The 19 T cell receptor beta chains below were found in one sample sequenced in a study of cytomegalovirus exposure and HLA in healthy donors. Repertoires were generated with immunoSEQ multiplex PCR, while TCRdb's copy carries only in-frame clones and drops some. The profile shows hundreds of thousands of clones, around 86% of them singletons. The sequenced sample was PBMCs. The receptors derive from a woman aged 18-29 years in good health and CMV-seronegative.

The J gene is TRBJ2-3, the V gene TRBV11-2; 8 bases are a match to TRBD1. With 5 bases clipped from V and 3 bases from J, the junction kept 16 bases outside the gene matches. Germline loops: CDR1 SGHAT, CDR2 FQNNGV. This CDR3 spans 18 amino acids. The CDR3: CASSPRTGISSGTDTQYF. In nucleotides, the CDR3 is TGTGCCAGCAGCCCAAGGACAGGGATTTCTTCGGGGACAGATACGCAGTATTTT.

The rearrangement joins TRBV19 to TRBJ1-1; 7 bases line up with TRBD1. From germline, CDR1 is LNHDA and CDR2 SQIVND (reference sequence). V gave up 7 bases and J gave up 0 bases; unmatched junction bases: 8. There are 15 residues in the CDR3. The CDR3 protein is CASTIKGGVNTEAFF. CDR3 bases: TGTGCCAGTACTATCAAAGGGGGCGTGAACACTGAAGCTTTCTTT.

The chain recombines TRBV2 with TRBJ2-3; the D gene is possibly TRBD1 (6 bases). V lost 4 bases and J lost 1, with 21 bases in between. Germline CDR1 and CDR2: SNHLY and FYNNEI. The CDR3 spans 18 residues. The CDR3 spells CASSGLGSSGHRTDTQYF. The CDR3 DNA follows: TGTGCCAGCAGTGGCTTGGGGAGTTCGGGACATCGCACAGATACGCAGTATTTT.

V gene TRBV10-3 combines with J gene TRBJ2-1; 10 nucleotides agree with TRBD2. Germline V gives CDR1 ENHRY, CDR2 SYGVKD. The CDR3 is 15 amino acids. V was clipped by 6 bases and J by 5 bases; unmatched bases: 7. This CDR3 is CAIRDSGGTNNEQFF. DNA for the CDR3: TGTGCCATCAGAGATAGCGGGGGGACTAACAATGAGCAGTTCTTC.

The chain has TRBV28 and TRBJ1-2; D possibly corresponds to TRBD1 (5 bases). The CDR3 length is 15 residues. V lost 7 bases and J lost 1, with 16 bases in between. Germline V gives CDR1 MDHEN, CDR2 SYDVKM. In DNA form, the CDR3 reads TGTGCCAGCACCACCGGGTACAGGTTTAACTATGGCTACACCTTC. This encodes CASTTGYRFNYGYTF.

V and J are TRBV15 and TRBJ1-4; D is unresolved. V gave up 4 bases and J gave up 8 bases, with 32 bases separating them. CDR1 and CDR2 (germline): LNHNV, YYDKDF (reference sequence). The length of the CDR3 is 20 residues. The CDR3 protein is CATSTPRAAKHLLQGEKLFF. The CDR3 DNA sequence: TGTGCCACCAGCACCCCGAGGGCAGCTAAGCACCTCTTACAAGGCGAAAAACTGTTTTTT.

This chain connects TRBV15 to TRBJ1-2; D unclear. The CDR3 has 15 amino acids. Per the germline V gene, CDR1 is LNHNV and CDR2 is YYDKDF (reference sequence). Trimming stripped 0 bases from V and 0 bases from J, with 8 bases between. Here the CDR3 DNA reads TGTGCCACCAGCAGAGATTATAACACTAACTATGGCTACACCTTC. It yields the protein CATSRDYNTNYGYTF.

The genes are TRBV2 and TRBJ2-3, with D tentatively TRBD1 (5 bases). V lost 9 bases and J 5 bases, leaving 9 bases between the germline ends. The CDR3 sequence is 11 residues long. Germline assignment: CDR1 SNHLY and CDR2 FYNNEI. The CDR3 DNA follows: TGTGCCAGGGAGACAGAAGATACGCAGTATTTT. Amino acids: CARETEDTQYF. Complete variable domain (other parts from reference TRBV2 and TRBJ2-3): EPEVTQTPSHQVTQMGQEVILRCVPISNHLYFYWYRQILGQKVEFLVSFYNNEISEKSEIFDDQFSVERPDGSNFTLKIRSTKLEDSAMYFCARETEDTQYFGPGTRLTVL.

The J gene is TRBJ1-5, the V gene TRBV6-1; D unclear. Germline V gene data show CDR1 as MNHNS and CDR2 as SASEGT. Trimming took off 2 bases at V and 2 bases at J, with 4 bases between the two ends. The CDR3 length is 13 residues. The CDR3 region has the DNA TGTGCCAGCAGTGAAACAGGCAATCAGCCCCAGCATTTT. This gives the protein CASSETGNQPQHF.

This clone appeared once. The rearrangement joins TRBV13 to TRBJ1-5; D gene unclear. This CDR3 is 15 amino acids long. Germline CDR1 PRHDT, CDR2 FYEKMQ (reference sequence). V dropped 3 bases and J dropped 1 base, with 10 bases sitting between them. The CDR3 DNA sequence: TGTGCCAGCAGCTTTGGGCAGTTGAGCAATCAGCCCCAGCATTTT. As protein: CASSFGQLSNQPQHF.

V gene TRBV5-4 combines with J gene TRBJ2-1; TRBD2 might be the D (5 bases). The V gene's germline CDR1 is SGHNT and CDR2 YYREEE (reference sequence). The CDR3 is 15 amino acids. V gave up 1 base and J gave up 8 bases, with 16 bases separating them. CDR3 loop: CASSLTGDIVYEQFF. The CDR3 DNA sequence: TGTGCCAGCAGCTTGACCGGGGATATCGTTTATGAGCAGTTCTTC. The full variable domain, completed using reference TRBV5-4 and TRBJ2-1, is ETGVTQSPTHLIKTRGQQVTLRCSSQSGHNTVSWYQQALGQGPQFIFQYYREEENGRGNFPPRFSGLQFPNYSSELNVNALELDDSALYLCASSLTGDIVYEQFFGPGTRLTVL.

The rearrangement uses TRBV10-1 and TRBJ1-1; D remains unclear. This CDR3 has 17 amino acids. Germline V gene sequence: CDR1 WNHNN, CDR2 SYGVQD (reference sequence). V was clipped by 3 bases and J by 7 bases, with 24 bases between them. The CDR3 is CASSDLPRDGLGREAFF. CDR3 DNA sequence: TGCGCCAGCAGTGACCTCCCCCGTGACGGGTTGGGTCGTGAAGCTTTCTTT.

The chain has TRBV28 and TRBJ2-5; 13 bases match TRBD2. Germline CDR1 is MDHEN and CDR2 is SYDVKM. The J segment lost 3 bases and the V segment lost 2 bases, leaving 6 bases of the junction unmatched. This CDR3 is built from 17 residues. The CDR3 bases are TGTGCCAGCAGTTTAACGTTTGGACTAGCGGGAGAAGAGACCCAGTACTTC. This encodes CASSLTFGLAGEETQYF.

This sequence joins TRBV25-1 and TRBJ1-1, with D maybe TRBD1 (6 bases). The CDR3 sequence is 18 residues long. From germline, CDR1 is MGHDK and CDR2 SYGVNS. Trimming shortened V by 0 bases and J by 3 bases, and 20 bases separated the two germline ends. In nucleotides, the CDR3 is TGTGCCAGCAGTGAATATTCGAACAGGGCCTCACTTCACACTGAAGCTTTCTTT. Protein sequence: CASSEYSNRASLHTEAFF.

V and J are TRBV2 and TRBJ1-1; D may be TRBD1 (5 bases). V was clipped by 8 bases and J by 8 bases, with 18 bases between them. Germline V gives CDR1 SNHLY, CDR2 FYNNEI. The CDR3 is 13 residues long. For the CDR3, the DNA is TGTGCCAGCTTGGGGGAGGGCGAAAGGGAAGCTTTCTTT. Translated, it gives CASLGEGEREAFF.

V gene TRBV30 combines with J gene TRBJ2-2; D not resolved. Trimming took 2 bases from V and 4 from J, leaving 5 bases between them. The germline V gene has CDR1 GTSNPN and CDR2 SVGIG (reference sequence). CDR3 length equals 12 residues. CDR3 sequence reads: CAWSLSTGELFF. In nucleotides, the CDR3 is TGTGCCTGGAGTCTCAGCACCGGGGAGCTGTTTTTT. The full variable domain, with the rest looked up from reference TRBV30 and TRBJ2-2, is SQTIHQWPATLVQPVGSPLSLECTVEGTSNPNLYWYRQAAGRGLQLLFYSVGIGQISSEVPQNLSASRPQDRQFILSSKKLLLSDSGFYLCAWSLSTGELFFGEGSRLTVL.

This chain joins TRBV28 and TRBJ2-7; no clear D. V was pared by 5 bases and J by 0 bases, with 11 bases between. Germline V CDR1 and CDR2: MDHEN, SYDVKM. The CDR3 contains 14 residues. Here the CDR3 reads CASSPTRSSYEQYF. CDR3 sequence (DNA): TGTGCCAGCAGTCCGACGAGGAGCTCCTACGAGCAGTACTTC.

This sequence joins TRBV5-1 and TRBJ1-1, with D hard to call. V was cut by 0 bases and J by 0 bases, with 9 bases left in between. The CDR3 is 15 residues long. Germline assignment: CDR1 SGHRS and CDR2 YFSETQ. The CDR3 region has the DNA TGCGCCAGCAGCTTGGGGCTGACTATGAACACTGAAGCTTTCTTT. It codes for CASSLGLTMNTEAFF.

This clone was picked up a small number of times. The chain recombines TRBV30 with TRBJ1-6; D is uncertain. The V end was cut by 1 base, the J end by 10 bases, with 11 bases between. CDR3 length: 13 amino acids. Germline V gene sequence: CDR1 GTSNPN, CDR2 SVGIG (reference sequence). The CDR3 here is CAWSGNSNSPLHF. The CDR3 region has the DNA TGTGCCTGGAGTGGCAATTCTAACTCACCCCTCCACTTT.